This TCR beta chain originates from a study of blood T cells in healthy people across ages (dated by TCRdb to between 2014 and 2017). General notes on the study: In model experiments, template switching captured about one uniquely barcoded TCR beta cDNA molecule for every two T cells. Four age groups were formed from the donors: young (average about 15 years), middle-aged (more than 35), aged (approximately 60) and long-lived (about 80). The study analyzed two additional independent replicas of 1 million unique cDNA reads from the same blood draw for two donors, one aged 18 to 29 and one aged 80 or older. To avoid experimental bias, donors of different ages were randomly spread across the sequencing lanes. To track age-related changes in TCR beta repertoire diversity, the study relied on deep sequencing normalized with unique cDNA molecular identifiers.

The protocol used for the library was 5' RACE. Sequenced using an Illumina HiSeq 2500. The second PCR ran for about 6 to 11 cycles and used a J-beta primer mix along with a sample-barcoded 5' primer. A template-switch 5' adaptor carrying 12 random nucleotides introduced a unique molecular identifier onto each TCR beta cDNA molecule. Each sample yielded at least 2.5 million CDR3-containing paired-end reads. First-strand cDNA was synthesized from all RNA with the Mint cDNA synthesis kit, primed by a TRBC-specific oligonucleotide. All cDNA was treated with uracil-DNA glycosylase and then went through a first 18-cycle PCR with the universal primers M1SS and BC2_uni_R. In the paper's pipeline: For normalization, 1 million high-quality reads were randomly selected from each sample, with every read carrying a distinct molecular identifier. Reads sharing molecular identifiers were discarded rather than binned into consensus sequences. MiTCR, with a Q25 quality threshold and the strictest error-elimination algorithm, was used for CDR3 identification, clonotype clustering and error correction. A nonparametric unseen species model using Euler transformation provided a lower-bound estimate of total TCR beta diversity. TCRdb reanalyzed the raw reads on its own, using fastp at Q25 for trimming and MiXCR for clone calling, and kept in-frame beta chains. Identical CDR3 proteins give one entry, which carries the most common genes and DNA. The V and J calls and clone size are TCRdb's, not the authors'. The sample records about 680,000 distinct CDR3 sequences, roughly 50% of which are singletons. Around 32% of the sample comes from the top ten.

Donors were a few dozen systemically healthy Caucasian individuals from Russia aged roughly 6 to 90 years. Approximately 9.3 milliliters of peripheral blood were drawn from each donor into EDTA-treated Vacutainer tubes. Ficoll-Paque density-gradient centrifugation was used to isolate PBMCs, with at least 6 million per sample. Total RNA, at least 6 micrograms per sample, was extracted from PBMCs with Trizol reagent. For every donor, flow cytometry on a PBMC aliquot measured the percentage of naive CD45RAhigh/CD27high T cells. A remark on this clonotype: Its target antigen remains unknown. This may stem from a read error, because a much larger clone lies one nucleotide away.

CDR1 and CDR2, looked up from the germline V gene (reference sequence), are DFQATT and SNEGSKA. From the cysteine up to the phenylalanine, the CDR3 has a length of 11 residues. CDR3 DNA only is kept here, 33 bases in frame from base 1. Study-level results and caveats: Because donor CMV infection status was unknown, age-related changes in expanded clonotypes were potentially confounded. Bulk unsorted PBMC profiling prevented conclusive comparison of naive and antigen-experienced compartments. The percentage of naive T cells measured by flow cytometry correlated strongly with observed TCR beta diversity. Compared with the aged group, the long-lived group had more naive CD4+ T cells, fewer expanded clones and increased TCR diversity, a pattern suggesting age selection. Total diversity estimates from one million sequenced T cells were considered lower bounds and underestimates. As age increased, observed TCR beta diversity per million T cells dropped in a roughly linear way, and a significant reduction was already evident by age 40.

The sequence was obtained from a woman aged 55 to 70 in good health. The rearranged chain carries TRBV20-1 and TRBJ2-5; the D segment could be TRBD2, given 5 matching bases. The sample was blood. At the DNA level, the sequence is TGCAATGCTCTGTCGGGGAAGACCCAGTACTTC. This yields the protein CNALSGKTQYF.